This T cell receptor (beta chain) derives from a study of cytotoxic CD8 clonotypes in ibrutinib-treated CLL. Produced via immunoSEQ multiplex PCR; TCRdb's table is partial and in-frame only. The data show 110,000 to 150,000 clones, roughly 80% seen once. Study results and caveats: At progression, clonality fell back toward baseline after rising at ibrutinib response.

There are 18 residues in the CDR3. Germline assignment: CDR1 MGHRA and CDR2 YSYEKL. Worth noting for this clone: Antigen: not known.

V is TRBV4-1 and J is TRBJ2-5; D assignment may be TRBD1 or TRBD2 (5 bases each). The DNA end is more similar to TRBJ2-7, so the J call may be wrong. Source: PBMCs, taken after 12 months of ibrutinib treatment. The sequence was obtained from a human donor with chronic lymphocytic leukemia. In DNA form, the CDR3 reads TGCGCCAGCAGCCTATCCTCCGTGTCGGGGCAGAGCGCCTACGAGCAGTACTTC. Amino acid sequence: CASSLSSVSGQSAYEQYF.